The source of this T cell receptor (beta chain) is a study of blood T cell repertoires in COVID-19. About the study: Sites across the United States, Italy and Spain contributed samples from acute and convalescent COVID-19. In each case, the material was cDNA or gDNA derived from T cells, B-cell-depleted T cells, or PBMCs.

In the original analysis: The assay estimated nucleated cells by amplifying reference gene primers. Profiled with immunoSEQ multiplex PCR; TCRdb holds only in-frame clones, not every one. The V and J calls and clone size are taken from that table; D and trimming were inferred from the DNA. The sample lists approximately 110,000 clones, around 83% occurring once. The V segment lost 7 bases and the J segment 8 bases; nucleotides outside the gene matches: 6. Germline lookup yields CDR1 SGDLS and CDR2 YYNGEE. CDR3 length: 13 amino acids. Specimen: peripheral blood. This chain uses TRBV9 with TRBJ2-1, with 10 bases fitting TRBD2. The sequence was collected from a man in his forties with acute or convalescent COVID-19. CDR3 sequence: CASASGGADEQFF. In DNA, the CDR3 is TGTGCCAGCGCCAGCGGGGGGGCAGATGAGCAGTTCTTC.